Below, 9 T cell receptor beta chains from the same sample are listed, as sequenced in a study of cytomegalovirus exposure and HLA in healthy donors. PCR primers comprised 60 Vbeta and 13 Jbeta primers. Profiling relied on immunoSEQ multiplex PCR, and the TCRdb table lists in-frame clones only, not all of them. The data hold 85,000 to 130,000 clones, with roughly 80% observed a single time. The specimen was PBMCs. Receptor source: a man in his forties in good health and CMV-seronegative.

The chain combines TRBV5-1 with TRBJ1-5; 7 bases match TRBD1. Trimming removed 0 bases from V and 4 bases from J; junction bases left unmatched: 16. The CDR3 consists of 19 residues. Germline lookup yields CDR1 SGHRS and CDR2 YFSETQ. The CDR3 sequence: CASSLVSTNRQGGNQPQHF. CDR3 sequence (DNA): TGCGCCAGCAGCTTGGTTTCGACGAATCGACAGGGTGGAAATCAGCCCCAGCATTTT.

The rearrangement joins TRBV6-5 to TRBJ1-5; D call uncertain. This CDR3 region has 15 residues. From germline, CDR1 is MNHEY and CDR2 SVGAGI. V dropped 4 bases and J dropped 0 bases, with 10 bases sitting between them. As DNA, the CDR3 is TGTGCCAGCAGTTCGGACGGACTTAGCAATCAGCCCCAGCATTTT. Amino acids: CASSSDGLSNQPQHF.

This clone has more than one count but fewer than ten. V gene TRBV5-1 combines with J gene TRBJ2-7, with TRBD1 matching 9 bases. Germline V lookup: CDR1 SGHRS, CDR2 YFSETQ. V shed 0 bases and J 2 bases; nucleotides not matched to a gene: 6. This CDR3 contains 16 residues. CDR3 region: CASSLVPTGGPYEQYF. CDR3 bases: TGCGCCAGCAGCTTGGTCCCGACAGGGGGACCCTACGAGCAGTACTTC.

V usage is TRBV6-5 and J usage is TRBJ2-5; TRBD1 matches 7 bases. Looked up from germline, CDR1 is MNHEY and CDR2 is SVGAGI. J gave up 2 bases and V 3 bases, and 3 bases lay outside the gene matches. This CDR3 has 14 amino acids. The CDR3 bases are TGTGCCAGCAGTTATATGGGACAGCAAGAGACCCAGTACTTC. Protein sequence: CASSYMGQQETQYF.

The J gene is TRBJ2-2, the V gene TRBV2; TRBD2 matches at 8 bases. This CDR3 contains 15 residues. Germline values: CDR1 SNHLY, CDR2 FYNNEI. The J segment lost 7 bases and the V segment lost 2 bases, leaving 6 bases of the junction unmatched. The CDR3 loop is CASSEQAGGHGELFF. The CDR3 DNA reads as TGTGCCAGCAGTGAACAGGCGGGGGGCCACGGGGAGCTGTTTTTT.

The chain uses TRBV27 and TRBJ1-6; 7 bases align to TRBD1. Germline assignment: CDR1 MNHEY and CDR2 SMNVEV (reference sequence). The ends lost 5 bases at V and 4 bases at J; junction bases unmatched: 2. There are 14 residues in the CDR3. As DNA, the CDR3 is TGTGCCAGCAGTCCGGGACAGTATAATTCACCCCTCCACTTT. Its translation: CASSPGQYNSPLHF.

This clone was detected only a few times. The rearrangement joins TRBV2 to TRBJ2-7, with no clear D. The CDR3 runs to 13 residues. With 3 bases removed from V and 5 bases from J, the gap between germline ends came to 11 bases. The germline CDR1 and CDR2 sequences are SNHLY and FYNNEI. DNA for the CDR3: TGTGCCAGCAGTGATAGACCAGGCGACGAGCAGTACTTC. This codes for CASSDRPGDEQYF.

J is TRBJ1-1 and V is TRBV27, with 7 bases identical to TRBD1. CDR3 length: 12 residues. Germline values: CDR1 MNHEY, CDR2 SMNVEV (reference sequence). V shed 6 bases, J shed 5 bases, and the junction held 3 bases outside the gene matches. This CDR3 reads CASSPGGTEAFF. CDR3 coding DNA: TGTGCCAGCAGCCCAGGGGGAACTGAAGCTTTCTTT.

This clone was picked up a small number of times. The DNA of the CDR3 is TGTGCCAGCAGCTCCCCGACAGGGCTAAGGGACGAAAAACTGTTTTTT. It codes for CASSSPTGLRDEKLFF. The chain recombines TRBV7-8 with TRBJ1-4, with 7 bases matching TRBD1. V lost 4 bases and J lost 8; bases outside the gene matches: 13. There are 16 residues in the CDR3. Germline V gene sequence: CDR1 SGHVS, CDR2 FQNEAQ. The whole variable domain, filled in from reference TRBV7-8 and TRBJ1-4, reads GAGVSQSPRYKVAKRGQDVALRCDPISGHVSLFWYQQALGQGPEFLTYFQNEAQLDKSGLPSDRFFAERPEGSVSTLKIQRTQQEDSAVYLCASSSPTGLRDEKLFFGSGTQLSVL.